The 16 T cell receptor beta chains below were found in one sample sequenced in a study of blood T cell repertoires in COVID-19. Clones were read by immunoSEQ multiplex PCR, and TCRdb kept only the in-frame ones, dropping some. Found here are around 94,000 clones, about 88% of them singletons; the top ten hold about 3%. The sample was peripheral blood. These TCRs come from a man aged 50-60 years with active or convalescent COVID-19.

The sample holds a few counts of this clone. The rearrangement links TRBV19 to TRBJ1-5; 9 positions agree with TRBD1. Trimming cost V 4 bases and J 5 bases; bases outside gene matches: 12. Germline CDR1 and CDR2: LNHDA and SQIVND (reference sequence). The CDR3 loop spans 17 amino acids. The CDR3 sequence: CASSTPLTGGQYQPQHF. The CDR3 DNA follows: TGTGCCAGTAGTACGCCCTTGACAGGGGGGCAATATCAGCCCCAGCATTTT.

The rearrangement links TRBV12-3 or TRBV12-4 to TRBJ1-4; D is possibly TRBD1 (5 bases). V lost 8 bases and J lost 5, with 12 bases in between. The length of the CDR3 is 13 residues. The CDR3 nucleotides read TGTGCCAGCTCGACGGCAGGGAATGAAAAACTGTTTTTT. The encoded protein is CASSTAGNEKLFF.

This clone appeared once. CDR3 nucleotides: TGCGCCAGCCGGGCCGCGGGCACGGATCAGCCCCAGCATTTT. This translates into CASRAAGTDQPQHF. The chain recombines TRBV10-2 with TRBJ1-5; D remains unclear. Germline CDR1 reads WSHSY; CDR2 reads SAAADI. Trimming removed 8 bases from V and 5 bases from J, with 16 bases in between. The CDR3 consists of 14 residues.

This clone was detected a few times. The V call is TRBV7-2, the J call TRBJ1-4, with D tentatively TRBD1 (5 bases). CDR3 length equals 14 residues. Germline V gene lookup returns CDR1 SGHTA and CDR2 FQGNSA. V lost 5 bases to trimming and J lost 7 bases, with 14 bases between them. The CDR3 sequence: CASSLKIQGEKLFF. As DNA, the CDR3 is TGTGCCAGCAGCCTGAAAATTCAGGGTGAAAAACTGTTTTTT. Full variable domain (remainder filled in from reference TRBV7-2 and TRBJ1-4): GAGVSQSPSNKVTEKGKDVELRCDPISGHTALYWYRQSLGQGLEFLIYFQGNSAPDKSGLPSDRFSAERTGGSVSTLTIQRTQQEDSAVYLCASSLKIQGEKLFFGSGTQLSVL.

The genes are TRBV6-5 and TRBJ2-3, with no clear D. The CDR3 is 15 amino acids. Deletions cut 4 bases from V and 2 bases from J, with 13 bases between. Germline loops: CDR1 MNHEY, CDR2 SVGAGI. The CDR3 DNA is TGTGCCAGCAGTTCACACTCAGGAAACACAGATACGCAGTATTTT. Residues: CASSSHSGNTDTQYF.

This sequence joins TRBV5-1 and TRBJ2-3; the D is unclear. V dropped 2 bases and J dropped 3 bases, with 10 bases sitting between them. CDR1 SGHRS and CDR2 YFSETQ come from the germline V gene. The CDR3 runs 14 residues. CDR3 region: CASSFSRSTDTQYF. The DNA of the CDR3 is TGCGCCAGCAGCTTTAGTAGGAGTACAGATACGCAGTATTTT.

The rearrangement uses TRBV18 and TRBJ2-7; a possible D gene is TRBD2 (6 bases). CDR1 is KGHSH, CDR2 LQKENI, per germline. Trimming shortened V by 1 base and J by 0 bases, and 13 bases separated the two germline ends. The CDR3 sequence is 16 residues long. The CDR3 bases are TGTGCCAGCTCACCACGGGTAGCGGAGAGCTCCTACGAGCAGTACGTC. Its translation: CASSPRVAESSYEQYV.

The chain is built from TRBV28 and TRBJ2-2; TRBD1 matches 9 bases. This CDR3 region has 15 residues. With 11 bases clipped from V and 6 bases from J, the junction kept 13 bases outside the gene matches. Germline V gene data show CDR1 as MDHEN and CDR2 as SYDVKM. CDR3 sequence (DNA): TGTGCCGTACAGGGGGCGGGCGTTATCCCCGGGGAGCTGTTTTTT. This translates into CAVQGAGVIPGELFF. The entire variable domain, with the rest obtained from reference TRBV28 and TRBJ2-2, is as follows: DVKVTQSSRYLVKRTGEKVFLECVQDMDHENMFWYRQDPGLGLRLIYFSYDVKMKEKGDIPEGYSVSREKKERFSLILESASTNQTSMYLCAVQGAGVIPGELFFGEGSRLTVL.

This chain connects TRBV24-1 to TRBJ2-1, with 7 bases matching TRBD1. The CDR3 runs to 13 residues. Germline V gene data show CDR1 as KGHDR and CDR2 as SFDVKD. With V trimmed by 1 base and J by 8 bases, 1 base remained unmatched. The CDR3 sequence is CATSDFTGDEQFF. In DNA, the CDR3 is TGTGCCACCAGTGATTTTACAGGGGATGAGCAGTTCTTC.

The CDR3 spells CASSDSGPTDTQYF. The CDR3 coding sequence is TGCGCCAGCAGTGATTCAGGGCCCACAGATACGCAGTATTTT. V usage is TRBV10-1 and J usage is TRBJ2-3; the D gene is possibly TRBD1 (5 bases). CDR1 is WNHNN and CDR2 is SYGVQD in the germline V gene (reference sequence). The CDR3 loop spans 14 amino acids. Trimming took off 3 bases at V and 2 bases at J, with 9 bases between the two ends.

This clone has a single count. The chain couples TRBV24-1 to TRBJ1-4, with 8 bases lining up with TRBD1. The CDR3 runs 15 residues. Looked up from germline, CDR1 is KGHDR and CDR2 is SFDVKD. Unmatched junction bases numbered 7, after V lost 7 bases and J lost 4 bases. CDR3: CATRISGGYNEKLFF. In DNA form, the CDR3 reads TGTGCCACCAGAATTTCAGGGGGCTATAATGAAAAACTGTTTTTT.

The rearrangement joins TRBV13 to TRBJ2-5, with 11 bases that match TRBD2. This CDR3 is built from 15 residues. V shed 5 bases, J shed 7 bases, and the junction held 9 bases outside the gene matches. CDR1 is PRHDT and CDR2 is FYEKMQ in the germline V gene (reference sequence). The CDR3 sequence: CASSPRSGTSGTQYF. CDR3 nucleotides: TGTGCCAGCAGCCCCCGATCCGGGACTAGCGGGACCCAGTACTTC. Supplemented by reference TRBV13 and TRBJ2-5, the full variable domain reads AAGVIQSPRHLIKEKRETATLKCYPIPRHDTVYWYQQGPGQDPQFLISFYEKMQSDKGSIPDRFSAQQFSDYHSELNMSSLELGDSALYFCASSPRSGTSGTQYFGPGTRLLVL.

J is TRBJ2-5 and V is TRBV7-9, with no clear D. Trimming pared 5 bases from V and 1 base from J, leaving 8 bases between. Germline V CDR1 and CDR2: SEHNR, FQNEAQ (reference sequence). The CDR3 loop spans 13 amino acids. Written as DNA, the CDR3 is TGTGCCAGCAGCGGGCAGGTCCAAGAGACCCAGTACTTC. This translates into CASSGQVQETQYF.

The chain links TRBV5-3 to TRBJ2-5, with TRBD2 matching over 14 bases. TRBV5-3 is known as an ORF, though its function is uncertain. The CDR3 is made up of 15 amino acids. With V trimmed by 5 bases and J by 6 bases, 6 bases remained unmatched. The CDR3 loop reads CARSSGTSGGQTQYF. The DNA of the CDR3 is TGTGCCAGAAGTTCCGGGACTAGCGGGGGTCAGACCCAGTACTTC.

This clone has just a few counts. The gene calls are TRBV9 and TRBJ1-5, with 9 bases fitting TRBD1. Germline trimming cut 3 bases from V and 4 bases from J; bases unmatched to any gene: 2. Germline lookup yields CDR1 SGDLS and CDR2 YYNGEE. CDR3 length equals 14 residues. The CDR3 bases are TGTGCCAGCAGCGCCGGACAGGGGAATCAGCCCCAGCATTTT. This codes for CASSAGQGNQPQHF.

This clone was seen once. The chain joins TRBV24-1 to TRBJ2-1; D is perhaps TRBD1 (6 bases). The CDR3 runs to 14 residues. V lost 5 bases and J 10 bases, leaving 17 bases between the germline ends. Per the germline V gene, CDR1 is KGHDR and CDR2 is SFDVKD. CDR3 sequence reads: CATSVDVGTREQFF. Here the CDR3 DNA reads TGTGCCACCAGTGTCGACGTCGGGACACGGGAGCAGTTCTTC.